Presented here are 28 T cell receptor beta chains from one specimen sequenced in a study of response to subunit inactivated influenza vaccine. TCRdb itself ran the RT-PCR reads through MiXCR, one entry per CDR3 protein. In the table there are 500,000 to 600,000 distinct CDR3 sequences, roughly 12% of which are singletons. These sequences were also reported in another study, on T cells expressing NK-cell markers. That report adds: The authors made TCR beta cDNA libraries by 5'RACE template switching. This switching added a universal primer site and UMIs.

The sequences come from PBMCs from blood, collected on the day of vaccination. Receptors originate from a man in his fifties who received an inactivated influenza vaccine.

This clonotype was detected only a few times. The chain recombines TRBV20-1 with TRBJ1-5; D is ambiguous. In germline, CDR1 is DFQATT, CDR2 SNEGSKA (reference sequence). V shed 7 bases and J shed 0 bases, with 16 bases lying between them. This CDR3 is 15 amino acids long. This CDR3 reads CSVPRMGNSNQPQHF. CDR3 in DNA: TGCAGTGTTCCCAGAATGGGGAATAGCAATCAGCCCCAGCATTTT.

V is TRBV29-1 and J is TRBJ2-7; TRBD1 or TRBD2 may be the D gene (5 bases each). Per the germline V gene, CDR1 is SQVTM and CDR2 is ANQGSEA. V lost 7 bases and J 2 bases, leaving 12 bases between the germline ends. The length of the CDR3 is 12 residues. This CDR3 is CSGGSEAYEQYF. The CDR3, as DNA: TGCAGCGGGGGGAGCGAAGCCTACGAGCAGTACTTC.

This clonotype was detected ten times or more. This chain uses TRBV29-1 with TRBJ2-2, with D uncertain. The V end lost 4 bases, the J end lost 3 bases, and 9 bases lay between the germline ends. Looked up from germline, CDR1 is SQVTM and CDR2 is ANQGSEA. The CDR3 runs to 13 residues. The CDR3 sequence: CSVARRDTGELFF. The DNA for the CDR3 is TGCAGCGTTGCCCGACGTGACACCGGGGAGCTGTTTTTT.

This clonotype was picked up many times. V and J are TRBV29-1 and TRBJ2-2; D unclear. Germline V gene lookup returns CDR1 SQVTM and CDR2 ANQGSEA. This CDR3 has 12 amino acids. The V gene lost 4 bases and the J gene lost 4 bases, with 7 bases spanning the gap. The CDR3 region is CSVVIPTGELFF. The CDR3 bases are TGCAGCGTTGTTATCCCCACCGGGGAGCTGTTTTTT.

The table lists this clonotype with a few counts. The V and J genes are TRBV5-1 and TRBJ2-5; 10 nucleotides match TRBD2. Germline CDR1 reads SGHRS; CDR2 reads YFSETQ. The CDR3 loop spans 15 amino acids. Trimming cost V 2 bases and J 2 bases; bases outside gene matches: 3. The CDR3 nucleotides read TGCGCCAGCAGCTTTCCTAGCGGGGGACAAGAGACCCAGTACTTC. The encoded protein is CASSFPSGGQETQYF.

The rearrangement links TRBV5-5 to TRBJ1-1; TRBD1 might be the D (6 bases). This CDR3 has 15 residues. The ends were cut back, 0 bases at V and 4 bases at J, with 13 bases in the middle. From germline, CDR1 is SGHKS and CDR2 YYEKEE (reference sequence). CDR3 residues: CASSLVSGAVTEAFF. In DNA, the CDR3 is TGTGCCAGCAGCTTGGTATCGGGGGCTGTCACTGAAGCTTTCTTT.

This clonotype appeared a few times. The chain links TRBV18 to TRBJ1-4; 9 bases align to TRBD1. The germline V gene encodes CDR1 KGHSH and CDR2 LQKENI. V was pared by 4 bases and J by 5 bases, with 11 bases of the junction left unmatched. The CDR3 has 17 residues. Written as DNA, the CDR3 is TGTGCCAGCTCACTGGCCTCCCCCGGGACAGGGAATGAAAAACTGTTTTTT. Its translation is CASSLASPGTGNEKLFF.

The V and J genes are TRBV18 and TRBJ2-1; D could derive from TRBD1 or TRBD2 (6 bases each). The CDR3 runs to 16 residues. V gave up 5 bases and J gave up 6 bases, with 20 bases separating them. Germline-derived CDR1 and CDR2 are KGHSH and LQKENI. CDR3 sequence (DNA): TGTGCCAGCTCAGGGAGGATCCGGGACACCGCCAATGAGCAGTTCTTC. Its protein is CASSGRIRDTANEQFF.

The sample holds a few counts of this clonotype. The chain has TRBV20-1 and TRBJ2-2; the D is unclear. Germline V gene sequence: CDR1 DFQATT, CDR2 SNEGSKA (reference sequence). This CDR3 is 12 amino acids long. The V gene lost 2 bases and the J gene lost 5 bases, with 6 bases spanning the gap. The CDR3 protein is CSARLTTGELFF. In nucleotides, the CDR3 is TGCAGTGCTAGATTAACTACCGGGGAGCTGTTTTTT.

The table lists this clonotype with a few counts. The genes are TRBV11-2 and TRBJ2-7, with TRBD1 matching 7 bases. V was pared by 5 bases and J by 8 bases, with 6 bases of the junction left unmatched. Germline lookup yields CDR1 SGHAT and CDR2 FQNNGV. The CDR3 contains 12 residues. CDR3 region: CASSPGGSKQYF. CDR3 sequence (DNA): TGTGCCAGCAGCCCAGGGGGTTCCAAGCAGTACTTC.

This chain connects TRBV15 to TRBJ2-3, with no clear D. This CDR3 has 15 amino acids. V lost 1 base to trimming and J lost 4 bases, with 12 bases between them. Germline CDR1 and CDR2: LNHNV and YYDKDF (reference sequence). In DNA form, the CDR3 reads TGTGCCACCAGCAGAGCACGAAAAGCGCCAGATACGCAGTATTTT. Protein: CATSRARKAPDTQYF.

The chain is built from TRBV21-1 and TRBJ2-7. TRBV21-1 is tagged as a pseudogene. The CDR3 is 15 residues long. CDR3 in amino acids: CASSTPRRRIYEQYF. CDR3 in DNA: TGTGCCAGCAGCACCCCTCGGAGGAGGATCTACGAGCAGTACTTC.

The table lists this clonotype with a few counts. CDR3 loop: CASSPRQGNGYTF. For the CDR3, the DNA is TGTGCCAGCAGCCCCAGACAGGGGAATGGCTACACCTTC. This chain connects TRBV7-9 to TRBJ1-2, with TRBD1 identical over 8 bases. Germline V gives CDR1 SEHNR, CDR2 FQNEAQ (reference sequence). V was pared by 5 bases and J by 6 bases, with 5 bases of the junction left unmatched. The CDR3 is 13 residues long.

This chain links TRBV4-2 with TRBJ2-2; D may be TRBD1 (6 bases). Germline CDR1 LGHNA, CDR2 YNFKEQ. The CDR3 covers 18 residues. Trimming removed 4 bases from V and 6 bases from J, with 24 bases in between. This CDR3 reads CASSPKDGGPMWAGELFF. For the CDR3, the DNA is TGTGCCAGCAGCCCAAAGGATGGGGGCCCTATGTGGGCCGGGGAGCTGTTTTTT.

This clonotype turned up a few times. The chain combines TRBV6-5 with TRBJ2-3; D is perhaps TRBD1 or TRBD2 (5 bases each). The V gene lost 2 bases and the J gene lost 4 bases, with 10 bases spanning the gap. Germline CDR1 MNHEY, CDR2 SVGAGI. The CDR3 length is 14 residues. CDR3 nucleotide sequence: TGTGCCAGCAGTTACATCGGGGCCCCAGATACGCAGTATTTT. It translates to CASSYIGAPDTQYF.

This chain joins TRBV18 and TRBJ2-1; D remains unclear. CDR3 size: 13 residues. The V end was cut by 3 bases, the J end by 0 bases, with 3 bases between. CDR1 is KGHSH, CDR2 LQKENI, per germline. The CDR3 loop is CASSPASYNEQFF. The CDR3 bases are TGTGCCAGCTCACCCGCCTCCTACAATGAGCAGTTCTTC.

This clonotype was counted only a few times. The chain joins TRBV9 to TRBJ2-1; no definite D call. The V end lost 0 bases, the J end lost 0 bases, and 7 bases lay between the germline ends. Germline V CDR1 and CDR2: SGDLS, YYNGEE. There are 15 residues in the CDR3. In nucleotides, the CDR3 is TGTGCCAGCAGCGTAGATTCAGCCTCCTACAATGAGCAGTTCTTC. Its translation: CASSVDSASYNEQFF.

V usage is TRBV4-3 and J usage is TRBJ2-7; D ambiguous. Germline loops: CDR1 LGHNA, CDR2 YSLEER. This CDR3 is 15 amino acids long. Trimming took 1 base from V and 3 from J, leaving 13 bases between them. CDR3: CASSQAYYRDYEQYF. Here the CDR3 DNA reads TGCGCCAGCAGCCAAGCTTATTACAGAGACTACGAGCAGTACTTC.

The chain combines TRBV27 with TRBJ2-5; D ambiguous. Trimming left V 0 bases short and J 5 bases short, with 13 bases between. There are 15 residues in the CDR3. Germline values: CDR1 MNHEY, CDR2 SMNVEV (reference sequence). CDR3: CASSLSSAAWETQYF. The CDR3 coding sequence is TGTGCCAGCAGTTTATCAAGTGCAGCTTGGGAGACCCAGTACTTC.

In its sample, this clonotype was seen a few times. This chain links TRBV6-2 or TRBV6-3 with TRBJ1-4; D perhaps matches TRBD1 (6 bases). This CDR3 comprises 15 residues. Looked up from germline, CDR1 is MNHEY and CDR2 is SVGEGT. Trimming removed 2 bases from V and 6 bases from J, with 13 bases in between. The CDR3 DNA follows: TGTGCCAGCAGTTACCGAGGACAGACCTATGAAAAACTGTTTTTT. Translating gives CASSYRGQTYEKLFF.

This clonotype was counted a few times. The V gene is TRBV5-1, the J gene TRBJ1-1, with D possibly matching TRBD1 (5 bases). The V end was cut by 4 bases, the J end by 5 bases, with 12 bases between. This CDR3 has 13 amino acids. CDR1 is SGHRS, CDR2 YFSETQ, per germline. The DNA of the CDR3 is TGCGCCAGCAGCGCCGGGACGCGGACTGAAGCTTTCTTT. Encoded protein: CASSAGTRTEAFF.

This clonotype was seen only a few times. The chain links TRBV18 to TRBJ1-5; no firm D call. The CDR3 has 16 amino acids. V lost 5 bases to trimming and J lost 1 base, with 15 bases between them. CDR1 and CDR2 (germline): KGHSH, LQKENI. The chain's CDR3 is CASSSTRSGSNQPQHF. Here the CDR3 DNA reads TGTGCCAGCTCATCAACCAGGTCCGGGAGCAATCAGCCCCAGCATTTT.

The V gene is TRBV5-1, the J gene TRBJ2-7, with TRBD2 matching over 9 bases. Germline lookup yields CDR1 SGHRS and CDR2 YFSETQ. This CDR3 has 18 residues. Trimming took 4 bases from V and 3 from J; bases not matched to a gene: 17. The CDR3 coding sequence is TGCGCCAGCAGCATAAACTCGGGCGGGGGGGGTCTGGTCTACGAGCAGTACTTC. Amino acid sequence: CASSINSGGGGLVYEQYF.

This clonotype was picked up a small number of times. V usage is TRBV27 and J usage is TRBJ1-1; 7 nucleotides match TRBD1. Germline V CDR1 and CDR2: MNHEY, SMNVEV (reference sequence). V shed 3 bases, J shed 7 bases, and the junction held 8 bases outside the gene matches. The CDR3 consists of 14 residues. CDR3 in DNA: TGTGCCAGCAGTTTCCGGGCAGGGGGTGGTGAAGCTTTCTTT. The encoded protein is CASSFRAGGGEAFF.

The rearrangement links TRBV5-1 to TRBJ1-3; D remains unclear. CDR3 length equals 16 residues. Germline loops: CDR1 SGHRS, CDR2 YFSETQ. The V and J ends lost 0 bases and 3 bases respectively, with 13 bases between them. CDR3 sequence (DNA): TGCGCCAGCAGCTTGGAGCAGGCCCCCCGTGGAAACACCATATATTTT. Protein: CASSLEQAPRGNTIYF.

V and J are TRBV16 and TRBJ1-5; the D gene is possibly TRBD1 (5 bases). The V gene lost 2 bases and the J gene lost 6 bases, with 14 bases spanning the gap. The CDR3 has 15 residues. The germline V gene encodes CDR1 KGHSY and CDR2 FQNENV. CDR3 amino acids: CASSQARGGLQPQHF. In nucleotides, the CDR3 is TGTGCCAGCAGCCAAGCACGCGGGGGACTTCAGCCCCAGCATTTT.

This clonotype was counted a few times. For the CDR3, the DNA is TGTGCCAGCAGCCCCGACTTGAACACCGGGGAGCTGTTTTTT. Translated, it gives CASSPDLNTGELFF. The chain links TRBV7-2 to TRBJ2-2; D unclear. Germline V lookup: CDR1 SGHTA, CDR2 FQGNSA. This CDR3 has 14 residues. Trimming pared 5 bases from V and 1 base from J, leaving 8 bases between.

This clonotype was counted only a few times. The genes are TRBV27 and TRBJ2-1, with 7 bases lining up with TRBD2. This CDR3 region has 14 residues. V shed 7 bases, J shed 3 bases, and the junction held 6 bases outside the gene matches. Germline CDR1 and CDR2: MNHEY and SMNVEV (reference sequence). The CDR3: CASKRSGIYNEQFF. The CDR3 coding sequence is TGTGCCAGCAAGAGGAGCGGGATCTACAATGAGCAGTTCTTC.